This TCR beta chain stems from a study of T cell repertoires in aging, cancer and after chemotherapy. Study at large: Over several months to years, re-sampled healthy donor repertoires clearly shared clones. The whole study produced a dataset of roughly 8.8 million TCR reads.

The template was genomic DNA from peripheral blood, not RNA. V shed 6 bases, J shed 6 bases, and the junction held 5 bases outside the gene matches. Germline V gene lookup returns CDR1 MNHEY and CDR2 SMNVEV (reference sequence). The CDR3 covers 13 residues. TRB rearrangements spanning V, D and J were amplified using mixed TRB-A/B primers. One entry per CDR3 protein, called by TCRdb with MiXCR from the multiplex PCR reads. The table includes 8,500 to 10,000 distinct CDR3 sequences, roughly 37% detected once. The chain recombines TRBV27 with TRBJ2-1; TRBD2 aligns across 7 bases. The receptor was derived from a human donor in good health. Sequencing input: blood. The DNA of the CDR3 is TGTGCCAGCAGGCGGGAGATCCGCAATGAGCAGTTCTTC. Translation: CASRREIRNEQFF.